The 29 T cell receptor beta chains below come from one sample, sequenced in a study of cytomegalovirus exposure and HLA in healthy donors (dated by TCRdb to 2016 to 2017). To prepare the library, the immunoSEQ multiplex PCR assay was applied. TCRdb's version of the immuneACCESS table is confined to in-frame rearrangements and falls short of the full clone set. An unresolved V gene accounts for under half of the shortfall where checked; the remainder is of unknown origin. This sample gives 250,000 to 400,000 clones in total; around 90% of them show up just once. Jointly, the top ten make up around 0.88% of the sample. The sample was PBMCs. The receptors here all came from a man aged 30 to 45 in good health and CMV-seronegative.

The V call is TRBV29-1, the J call TRBJ2-5; no clear D gene. The CDR3 runs 15 residues. Germline loops: CDR1 SQVTM, CDR2 ANQGSEA. The V gene lost 3 bases and the J gene lost 1 base, with 15 bases spanning the gap. The CDR3 nucleotides are TGCAGCGTTGAGTTACAGAGAACCCTCCAAGAGACCCAGTACTTC. Its protein is CSVELQRTLQETQYF. Variable domain in full (rest from reference TRBV29-1 and TRBJ2-5): SAVISQKPSRDICQRGTSLTIQCQVDSQVTMMFWYRQQPGQSLTLIATANQGSEATYESGFVIDKFPISRPNLTFSTLTVSNMSPEDSSIYLCSVELQRTLQETQYFGPGTRLLVL.

This clone occurred once. This rearrangement joins TRBV28 to TRBJ1-1; D not certain. Trimming removed 2 bases from V and 0 bases from J, with 7 bases in between. CDR1 and CDR2 from the germline V gene are MDHEN and SYDVKM. The CDR3 is 14 amino acids. DNA for the CDR3: TGTGCCAGCAGTTTAGTAGAAATGAACACTGAAGCTTTCTTT. Translating gives CASSLVEMNTEAFF.

This chain uses TRBV11-3 with TRBJ2-1; 11 bases line up with TRBD2. CDR1 is SGHNT and CDR2 is YENEEA in the germline V gene. The V segment lost 1 base and the J segment 7 bases; nucleotides outside the gene matches: 9. The CDR3 is 17 amino acids. CDR3 region: CASSLGLSSGGLNEQFF. The CDR3 DNA is TGTGCCAGCAGCTTAGGGTTATCTAGCGGGGGGTTGAATGAGCAGTTCTTC.

In this sample, this clone turned up a few times. J is TRBJ1-6 and V is TRBV19; tentative D call: TRBD1 (5 bases). Trimming removed 7 bases at V and 6 bases at J, with 16 bases between. The CDR3 sequence is 15 residues long. Per germline, CDR1 LNHDA and CDR2 SQIVND (reference sequence). CDR3 in DNA: TGTGCCAGTACTCGCCAGGGCCTCCTTAATTCACCCCTCCACTTT. Its protein product is CASTRQGLLNSPLHF.

The chain recombines TRBV5-1 with TRBJ2-1; 10 nucleotides align to TRBD1. After removal of 4 bases from V and 6 bases from J, the junction contained 7 bases not matched to a gene. Per the germline V gene, CDR1 is SGHRS and CDR2 is YFSETQ. The CDR3 sequence is 15 residues long. The CDR3 DNA reads TGCGCCAGCAGCCCCGGGACAGGGGCTACCAATGAGCAGTTCTTC. The encoded protein is CASSPGTGATNEQFF.

The chain joins TRBV5-1 to TRBJ2-5, with 10 bases matching TRBD1. J lost 4 bases, V lost 4 bases, and 7 bases had no gene match. This CDR3 spans 15 amino acids. CDR1 is SGHRS, CDR2 YFSETQ, per germline. The CDR3 nucleotides are TGCGCCAGCAGCAATCCCGGGACAGGGGTAGAGACCCAGTACTTC. It codes for CASSNPGTGVETQYF.

The chain uses TRBV4-1 and TRBJ2-5; 10 bases line up with TRBD2. V shed 0 bases, J shed 0 bases, and the junction held 7 bases outside the gene matches. Germline V gives CDR1 MGHRA, CDR2 YSYEKL. The CDR3 is 18 amino acids. CDR3 nucleotide sequence: TGCGCCAGCAGCCAAGATCGCGCAGCGGGGGGGCACCAAGAGACCCAGTACTTC. It yields the protein CASSQDRAAGGHQETQYF.

The chain has TRBV7-2 and TRBJ1-3, with D uncertain. Germline lookup yields CDR1 SGHTA and CDR2 FQGNSA. The CDR3 contains 15 residues. Trimming left V 3 bases short and J 3 bases short, with 12 bases between. In DNA, the CDR3 is TGTGCCAGCAGCTTGCTAGTGCGACTTGGAAACACCATATATTTT. This encodes CASSLLVRLGNTIYF.

The chain uses TRBV11-3 and TRBJ1-1, with a possible D match to TRBD1 (5 bases). This CDR3 is 14 amino acids long. The germline gives CDR1 SGHNT, CDR2 YENEEA. Trimming removed 1 base from V and 1 base from J, with 7 bases in between. The CDR3 DNA follows: TGTGCCAGCAGCTTAGGGGGCAGGAACACTGAAGCTTTCTTT. This translates into CASSLGGRNTEAFF.

J is TRBJ1-1 and V is TRBV15; D is unclear. Germline V CDR1 and CDR2: LNHNV, YYDKDF (reference sequence). This CDR3 comprises 15 residues. The ends were cut back, 2 bases at V and 5 bases at J, with 15 bases in the middle. DNA of the CDR3: TGTGCCACCAGCAGATCGGAGGACCTGGGGACTGAAGCTTTCTTT. Its protein product is CATSRSEDLGTEAFF.

The V call is TRBV10-2, the J call TRBJ2-2; 9 bases match TRBD1. Germline trimming cut 5 bases from V and 7 bases from J; bases unmatched to any gene: 11. The CDR3 loop spans 16 amino acids. In germline, CDR1 is WSHSY, CDR2 SAAADI. The CDR3 protein is CASSSPGQGPLGELFF. Written as DNA, the CDR3 is TGCGCCAGCAGTTCTCCGGGACAGGGACCCCTCGGGGAGCTGTTTTTT.

This chain links TRBV10-3 with TRBJ2-3, with 9 positions matching TRBD2. The CDR3 loop spans 16 amino acids. The junction had 4 bases not matched to a gene; V was cut back by 0 bases and J by 3 bases. The germline CDR1 and CDR2 sequences are ENHRY and SYGVKD. The CDR3 loop is CAISESETSGTDTQYF. The CDR3 DNA is TGTGCCATCAGTGAGTCGGAGACTAGCGGTACAGATACGCAGTATTTT.

The rearrangement links TRBV5-4 to TRBJ2-5, with TRBD1 as a possible D gene (6 bases). CDR1 and CDR2 from the germline V gene are SGHNT and YYREEE (reference sequence). This CDR3 spans 15 amino acids. V lost 0 bases and J 1 base, leaving 10 bases between the germline ends. The CDR3 is CASSLVGGIQETQYF. In nucleotides, the CDR3 is TGTGCCAGCAGCTTGGTAGGGGGAATCCAAGAGACCCAGTACTTC.

The sample holds one count of this clone. The V and J genes are TRBV5-5 and TRBJ2-6; D remains unclear. Trimming took 2 bases from V and 0 from J, leaving 6 bases between them. There are 15 residues in the CDR3. Germline loops: CDR1 SGHKS, CDR2 YYEKEE (reference sequence). The CDR3 here is CASSFSSSGANVLTF. DNA of the CDR3: TGTGCCAGCAGCTTTAGCAGCTCTGGGGCCAACGTCCTGACTTTC.

The V call is TRBV5-1, the J call TRBJ2-2; the D gene is possibly TRBD2 (6 bases). The V gene's germline CDR1 is SGHRS and CDR2 YFSETQ. The CDR3 contains 13 residues. With 0 bases removed from V and 6 bases from J, the gap between germline ends came to 6 bases. The CDR3 sequence: CASSLGLAGELFF. The CDR3 region has the DNA TGCGCCAGCAGCTTGGGACTAGCCGGGGAGCTGTTTTTT.

The sample holds a few counts of this clone. The CDR3 loop is CASRRGKHNSPLHF. CDR3 DNA: TGTGCCAGCCGCAGGGGGAAGCATAATTCACCCCTCCACTTT. This chain joins TRBV2 and TRBJ1-6, with TRBD1 identical over 7 bases. In germline, CDR1 is SNHLY, CDR2 FYNNEI. The V and J ends lost 8 bases and 5 bases, in that order; junction bases with no gene match: 6. The CDR3 contains 14 residues.

The genes are TRBV2 and TRBJ1-4; D perhaps matches TRBD1 (6 bases). V was trimmed by 0 bases and J by 11 bases, leaving 19 bases between them. The germline V gene has CDR1 SNHLY and CDR2 FYNNEI. The CDR3 totals 16 residues. The CDR3 DNA follows: TGTGCCAGCAGTGAAGCGGTACAGGGAGCTGGTGGGAAACTGTTTTTT. This translates into CASSEAVQGAGGKLFF.

V usage is TRBV28 and J usage is TRBJ1-1; 10 nucleotides match TRBD1. Germline V gene lookup returns CDR1 MDHEN and CDR2 SYDVKM. V trimming: 6 bases; J trimming: 4 bases; junction bases outside the gene matches: 8. CDR3 size: 15 residues. DNA for the CDR3: TGTGCCAGCAGGGGGACAGGGGCGCCGAGCACTGAAGCTTTCTTT. This encodes CASRGTGAPSTEAFF.

This rearrangement joins TRBV12-5 to TRBJ1-2, with 9 positions matching TRBD1. Germline V gene sequence: CDR1 LGHNT, CDR2 FRNRAP. Trimming cost V 3 bases and J 4 bases; bases outside gene matches: 9. The CDR3 loop spans 16 amino acids. CDR3 loop: CASGLDPGTGTYGYTF. The CDR3 coding sequence is TGTGCTAGTGGTTTAGACCCCGGGACAGGGACCTATGGCTACACCTTC.

J is TRBJ2-5 and V is TRBV5-4; 7 bases are shared with TRBD1. Trimming removed 4 bases from V and 2 bases from J; junction bases left unmatched: 5. Germline CDR1 and CDR2: SGHNT and YYREEE (reference sequence). The CDR3 spans 14 residues. CDR3: CASSPVTGQETQYF. In DNA form, the CDR3 reads TGTGCCAGCAGCCCCGTGACAGGGCAAGAGACCCAGTACTTC.

The chain recombines TRBV18 with TRBJ1-2; a weak D match, TRBD1 (5 bases). The V end was cut by 3 bases, the J end by 6 bases, with 11 bases between. This CDR3 has 13 amino acids. Germline V gene sequence: CDR1 KGHSH, CDR2 LQKENI. The CDR3 is CASSPTDRNGYTF. The CDR3 DNA reads TGTGCCAGCTCACCGACAGATCGGAATGGCTACACCTTC.

The chain couples TRBV5-1 to TRBJ2-4, with 15 bases fitting TRBD2. After removal of 3 bases from V and 5 bases from J, the junction contained 6 bases not matched to a gene. From germline, CDR1 is SGHRS and CDR2 YFSETQ. This CDR3 region has 17 residues. Here the CDR3 DNA reads TGCGCCAGCAGCTCGGGACTAGCGGGGGGACCCCAAAACATTCAGTACTTC. This translates into CASSSGLAGGPQNIQYF.

The genes are TRBV20-1 and TRBJ2-1; D ambiguous. The ends were cut back, 3 bases at V and 8 bases at J, with 8 bases in the middle. The length of the CDR3 is 11 residues. The germline V gene has CDR1 DFQATT and CDR2 SNEGSKA (reference sequence). The CDR3 region has the DNA TGCAGTGCTAGGGTCTTAGATGAGCAGTTCTTC. This codes for CSARVLDEQFF.

The table lists this clone with a count of one. The chain has TRBV29-1 and TRBJ1-2; possible D gene TRBD1, 5 bases. Germline loops: CDR1 SQVTM, CDR2 ANQGSEA. Trimming took 2 bases from V and 4 from J, leaving 11 bases between them. This CDR3 is 13 amino acids long. The CDR3 region has the DNA TGCAGCGTTGAATTAGACGGGGGCTATGGCTACACCTTC. It is translated as CSVELDGGYGYTF.

The gene calls are TRBV2 and TRBJ1-1; D unresolved. Germline V gives CDR1 SNHLY, CDR2 FYNNEI. The CDR3 length is 12 residues. Trimming shortened V by 7 bases and J by 1 base, and 7 bases separated the two germline ends. CDR3: CASIFKNTEAFF. The DNA of the CDR3 is TGTGCCAGCATTTTCAAGAACACTGAAGCTTTCTTT.

The gene calls are TRBV4-1 and TRBJ2-7; 8 nucleotides line up with TRBD2. CDR1 and CDR2 from the germline V gene are MGHRA and YSYEKL. The CDR3 covers 18 residues. After removal of 4 bases from V and 2 bases from J, the junction contained 16 bases not matched to a gene. Here the CDR3 DNA reads TGCGCCAGCAGCCTAACTTCGCGGACGGGGGGGAGCACCTACGAGCAGTACTTC. This gives the protein CASSLTSRTGGSTYEQYF.

The chain links TRBV5-1 to TRBJ1-1; 8 bases align to TRBD1. The germline CDR1 and CDR2 sequences are SGHRS and YFSETQ. The CDR3 has 16 residues. J was trimmed by 5 bases and V by 0 bases; bases with no gene match: 9. The CDR3 is CASSLGPDRGGTEAFF. The CDR3 nucleotides are TGCGCCAGCAGCTTGGGGCCCGACAGGGGAGGTACTGAAGCTTTCTTT. Combining the CDR3 with reference TRBV5-1 and TRBJ1-1 gives the whole variable domain KAGVTQTPRYLIKTRGQQVTLSCSPISGHRSVSWYQQTPGQGLQFLFEYFSETQRNKGNFPGRFSGRQFSNSRSEMNVSTLELGDSALYLCASSLGPDRGGTEAFFGQGTRLTVV.

The gene calls are TRBV11-2 and TRBJ2-7; 7 bases match TRBD1. The V and J ends lost 4 bases and 2 bases, in that order; junction bases with no gene match: 17. The CDR3 is 18 residues long. Germline V CDR1 and CDR2: SGHAT, FQNNGV. The DNA of the CDR3 is TGTGCCAGCAGCTCTCGGGGTGGGCGAGGGACAGTGGCCTACGAGCAGTACTTC. Translated, it gives CASSSRGGRGTVAYEQYF.

J is TRBJ2-7 and V is TRBV7-6; TRBD1 is a possible D gene (6 bases). CDR1 and CDR2 from the germline V gene are SGHVS and FNYEAQ. Trimming shortened V by 5 bases and J by 3 bases, and 11 bases separated the two germline ends. CDR3 length: 13 amino acids. CDR3: CASSSGQIYEQYF. CDR3 DNA sequence: TGTGCCAGCAGCAGCGGACAGATCTACGAGCAGTACTTC. The full variable domain, completed using reference TRBV7-6 and TRBJ2-7, is GAGVSQSPRYKVTKRGQDVALRCDPISGHVSLYWYRQALGQGPEFLTYFNYEAQQDKSGLPNDRFSAERPEGSISTLTIQRTEQRDSAMYRCASSSGQIYEQYFGPGTRLTVT.